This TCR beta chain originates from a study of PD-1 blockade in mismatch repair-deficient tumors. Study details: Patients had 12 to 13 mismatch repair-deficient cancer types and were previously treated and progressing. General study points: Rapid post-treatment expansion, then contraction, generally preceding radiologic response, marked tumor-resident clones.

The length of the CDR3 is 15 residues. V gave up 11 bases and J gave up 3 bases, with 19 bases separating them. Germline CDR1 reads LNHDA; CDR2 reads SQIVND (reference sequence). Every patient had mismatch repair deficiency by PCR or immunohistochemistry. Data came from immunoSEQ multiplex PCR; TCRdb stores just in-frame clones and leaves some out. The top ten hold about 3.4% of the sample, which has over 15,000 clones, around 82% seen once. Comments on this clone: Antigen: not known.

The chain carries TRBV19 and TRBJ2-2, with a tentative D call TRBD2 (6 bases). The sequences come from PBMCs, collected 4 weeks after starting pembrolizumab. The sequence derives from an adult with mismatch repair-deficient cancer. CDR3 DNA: TGTGCCGCAGGAGACCGGGACTTTTACACCGGGGAGCTGTTTTTT. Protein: CAAGDRDFYTGELFF.